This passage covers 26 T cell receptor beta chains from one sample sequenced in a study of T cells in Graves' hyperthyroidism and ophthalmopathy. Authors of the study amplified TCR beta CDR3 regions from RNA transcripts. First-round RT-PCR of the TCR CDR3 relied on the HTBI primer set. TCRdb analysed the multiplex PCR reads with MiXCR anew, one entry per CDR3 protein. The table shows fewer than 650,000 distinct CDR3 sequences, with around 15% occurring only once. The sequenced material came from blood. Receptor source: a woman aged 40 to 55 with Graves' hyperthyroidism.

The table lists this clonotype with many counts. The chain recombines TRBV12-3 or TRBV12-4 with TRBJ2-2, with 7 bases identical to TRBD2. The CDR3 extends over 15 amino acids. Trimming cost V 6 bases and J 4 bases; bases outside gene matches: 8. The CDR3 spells CASSWSWGGTGELFF. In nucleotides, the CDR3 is TGTGCCAGCAGCTGGTCGTGGGGGGGCACCGGGGAGCTGTTTTTT.

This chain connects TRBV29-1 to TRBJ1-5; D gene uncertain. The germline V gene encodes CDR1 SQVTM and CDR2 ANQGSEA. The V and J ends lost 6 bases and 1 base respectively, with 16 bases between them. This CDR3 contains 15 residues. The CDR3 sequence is CSVLEGRRSNQPQHF. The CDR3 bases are TGCAGCGTCCTGGAGGGTCGGCGCAGCAATCAGCCCCAGCATTTT.

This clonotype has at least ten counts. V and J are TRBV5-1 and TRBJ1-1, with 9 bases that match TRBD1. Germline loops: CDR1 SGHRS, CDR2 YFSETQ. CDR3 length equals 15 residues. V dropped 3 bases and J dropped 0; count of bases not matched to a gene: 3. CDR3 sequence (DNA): TGCGCCAGCAGCTCAGGGACAGGGCTGAACACTGAAGCTTTCTTT. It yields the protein CASSSGTGLNTEAFF.

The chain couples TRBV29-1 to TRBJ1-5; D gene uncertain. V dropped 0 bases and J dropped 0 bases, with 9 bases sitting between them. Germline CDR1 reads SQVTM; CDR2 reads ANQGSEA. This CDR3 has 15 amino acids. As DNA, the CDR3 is TGCAGCGTTGAAGAAGAAGGTTATAGCAATCAGCCCCAGCATTTT. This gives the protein CSVEEEGYSNQPQHF. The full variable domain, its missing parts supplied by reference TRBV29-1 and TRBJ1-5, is SAVISQKPSRDICQRGTSLTIQCQVDSQVTMMFWYRQQPGQSLTLIATANQGSEATYESGFVIDKFPISRPNLTFSTLTVSNMSPEDSSIYLCSVEEEGYSNQPQHFGDGTRLSIL.

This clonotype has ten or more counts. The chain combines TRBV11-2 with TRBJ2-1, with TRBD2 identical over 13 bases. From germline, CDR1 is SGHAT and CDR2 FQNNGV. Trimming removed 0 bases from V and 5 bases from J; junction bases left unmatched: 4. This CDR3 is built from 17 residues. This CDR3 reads CASSLEGGLAGNNEQFF. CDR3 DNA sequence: TGTGCCAGCAGCTTAGAGGGGGGACTAGCGGGAAACAATGAGCAGTTCTTC.

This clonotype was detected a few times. The CDR3 DNA is TGTGCCAGTTCGGGGGCCGCGACGGGGGTGAACATTCAGTACTTC. It encodes CASSGAATGVNIQYF. This sequence joins TRBV19 and TRBJ2-4, with D perhaps being TRBD1 or TRBD2 (6 bases each). The V end lost 8 bases, the J end lost 7 bases, and 21 bases lay between the germline ends. The CDR3 is 15 residues long. The V gene's germline CDR1 is LNHDA and CDR2 SQIVND (reference sequence). Full variable domain (outside the CDR3, taken from reference TRBV19 and TRBJ2-4): DGGITQSPKYLFRKEGQNVTLSCEQNLNHDAMYWYRQDPGQGLRLIYYSQIVNDFQKGDIAEGYSVSREKKESFPLTVTSAQKNPTAFYLCASSGAATGVNIQYFGAGTRLSVL.

The CDR3 reads CASTPGQSEKLFF. In DNA form, the CDR3 reads TGTGCCAGCACCCCGGGGCAAAGTGAAAAACTGTTTTTT. V usage is TRBV12-3 or TRBV12-4 and J usage is TRBJ1-4; TRBD1 might be the D (5 bases). V lost 7 bases and J lost 7, with 13 bases in between. The CDR3 has 13 amino acids.

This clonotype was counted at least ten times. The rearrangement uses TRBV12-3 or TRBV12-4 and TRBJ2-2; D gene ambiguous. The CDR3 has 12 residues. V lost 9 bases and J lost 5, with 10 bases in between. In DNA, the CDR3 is TGTGCCAGTATCGACGGGACCGGGGAGCTGTTTTTT. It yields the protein CASIDGTGELFF.

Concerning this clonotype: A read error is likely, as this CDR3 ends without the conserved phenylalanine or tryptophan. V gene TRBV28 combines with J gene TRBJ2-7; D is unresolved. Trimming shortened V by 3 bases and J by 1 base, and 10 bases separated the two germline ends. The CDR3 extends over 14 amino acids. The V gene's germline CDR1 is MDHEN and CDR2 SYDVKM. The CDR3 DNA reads TGTGCCAGCAGTTTGCTCGAGCAGTCCTACGAGCAGTACATC. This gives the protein CASSLLEQSYEQYI.

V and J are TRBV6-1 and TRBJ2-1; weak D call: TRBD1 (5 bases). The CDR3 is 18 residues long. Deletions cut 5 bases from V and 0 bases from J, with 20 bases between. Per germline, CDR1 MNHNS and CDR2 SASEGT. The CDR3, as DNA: TGTGCCAGCAGTTCAAACAGGCCCCTGAAAAGCTCCTACAATGAGCAGTTCTTC. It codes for CASSSNRPLKSSYNEQFF.

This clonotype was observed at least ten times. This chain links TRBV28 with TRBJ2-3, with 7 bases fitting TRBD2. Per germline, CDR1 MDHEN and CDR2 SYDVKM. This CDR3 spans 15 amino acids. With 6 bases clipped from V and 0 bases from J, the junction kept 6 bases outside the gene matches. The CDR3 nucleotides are TGTGCCAGCAGGCTGGCGGGGGTGAGCACAGATACGCAGTATTTT. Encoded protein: CASRLAGVSTDTQYF.

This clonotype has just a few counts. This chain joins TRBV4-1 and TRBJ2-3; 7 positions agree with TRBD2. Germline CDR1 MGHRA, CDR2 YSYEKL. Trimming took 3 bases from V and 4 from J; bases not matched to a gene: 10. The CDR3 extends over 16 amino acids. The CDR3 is CASSQGVGGRADTQYF. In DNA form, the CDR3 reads TGCGCCAGCAGCCAGGGCGTGGGAGGGCGCGCAGATACGCAGTATTTT.

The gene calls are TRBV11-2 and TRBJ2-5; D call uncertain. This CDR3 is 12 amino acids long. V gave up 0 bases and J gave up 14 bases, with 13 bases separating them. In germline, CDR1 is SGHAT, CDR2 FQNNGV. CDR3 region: CASSLDRDLGYF. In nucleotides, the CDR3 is TGTGCCAGCAGCTTAGATAGGGATCTTGGTTACTTC.

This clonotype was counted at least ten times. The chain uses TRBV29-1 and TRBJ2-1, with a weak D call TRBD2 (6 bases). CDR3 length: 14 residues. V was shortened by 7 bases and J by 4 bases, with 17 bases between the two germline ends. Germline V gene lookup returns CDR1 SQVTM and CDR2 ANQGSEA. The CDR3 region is CSGGVQEIYNEQFF. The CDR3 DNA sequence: TGCAGCGGGGGGGTACAAGAGATATACAATGAGCAGTTCTTC.

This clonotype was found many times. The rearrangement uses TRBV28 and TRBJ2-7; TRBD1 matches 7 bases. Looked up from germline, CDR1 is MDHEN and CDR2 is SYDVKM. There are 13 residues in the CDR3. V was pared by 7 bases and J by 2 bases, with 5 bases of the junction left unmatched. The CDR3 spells CASTQTGTYEQYF. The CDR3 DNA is TGTGCCAGCACTCAGACAGGGACCTACGAGCAGTACTTC.

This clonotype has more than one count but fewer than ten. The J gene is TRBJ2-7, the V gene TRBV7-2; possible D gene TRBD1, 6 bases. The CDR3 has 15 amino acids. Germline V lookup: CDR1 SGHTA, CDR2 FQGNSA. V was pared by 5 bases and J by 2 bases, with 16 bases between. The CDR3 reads CASSPQTGLTYEQYF. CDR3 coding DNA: TGTGCCAGCAGCCCCCAGACAGGACTTACCTACGAGCAGTACTTC.

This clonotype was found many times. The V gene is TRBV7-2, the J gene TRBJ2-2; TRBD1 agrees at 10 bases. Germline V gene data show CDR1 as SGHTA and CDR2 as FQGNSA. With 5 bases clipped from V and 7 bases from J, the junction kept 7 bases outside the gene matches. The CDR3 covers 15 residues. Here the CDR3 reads CASSVSGTGVGELFF. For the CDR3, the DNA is TGTGCCAGCAGCGTCTCCGGGACAGGGGTCGGGGAGCTGTTTTTT.

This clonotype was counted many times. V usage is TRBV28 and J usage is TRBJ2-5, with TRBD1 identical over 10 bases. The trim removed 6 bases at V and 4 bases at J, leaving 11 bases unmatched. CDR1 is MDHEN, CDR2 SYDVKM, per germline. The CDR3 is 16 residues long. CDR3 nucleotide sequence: TGTGCCAGCAGCCGGGGACAGGGGCGGGGGGTAGAGACCCAGTACTTC. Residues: CASSRGQGRGVETQYF.

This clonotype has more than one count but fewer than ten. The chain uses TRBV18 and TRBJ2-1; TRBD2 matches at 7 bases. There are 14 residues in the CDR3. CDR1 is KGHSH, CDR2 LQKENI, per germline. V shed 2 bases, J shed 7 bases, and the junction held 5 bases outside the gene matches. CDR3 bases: TGTGCCAGCTCACCAGGGACTATCAGGAATGAGCAGTTCTTC. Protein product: CASSPGTIRNEQFF.

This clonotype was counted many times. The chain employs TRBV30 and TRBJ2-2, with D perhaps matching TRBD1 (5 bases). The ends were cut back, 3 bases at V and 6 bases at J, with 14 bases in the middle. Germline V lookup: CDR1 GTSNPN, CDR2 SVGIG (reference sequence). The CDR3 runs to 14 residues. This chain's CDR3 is CAWSLGQGSGELFF. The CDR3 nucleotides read TGTGCCTGGAGCCTGGGCCAGGGCTCCGGGGAGCTGTTTTTT.

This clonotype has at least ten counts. The CDR3 here is CASSEHSGNTIYF. CDR3 DNA: TGTGCCAGCAGTGAACACTCTGGAAACACCATATATTTT. This rearrangement joins TRBV6-1 to TRBJ1-3; D is unclear. Trimming removed 2 bases at V and 0 bases at J, with 2 bases between. Looked up from germline, CDR1 is MNHNS and CDR2 is SASEGT. The CDR3 covers 13 residues.

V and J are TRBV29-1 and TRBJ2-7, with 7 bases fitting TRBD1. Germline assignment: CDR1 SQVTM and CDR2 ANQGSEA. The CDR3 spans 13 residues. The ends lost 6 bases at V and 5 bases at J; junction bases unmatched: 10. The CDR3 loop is CSVVTGARHEQYF. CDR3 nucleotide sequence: TGCAGCGTCGTCACAGGGGCGAGACACGAGCAGTACTTC.

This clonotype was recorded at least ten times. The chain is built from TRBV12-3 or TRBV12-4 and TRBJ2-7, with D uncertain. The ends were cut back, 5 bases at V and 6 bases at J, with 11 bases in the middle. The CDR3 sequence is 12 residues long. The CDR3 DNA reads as TGTGCCAGCAGTCAAGGGCTTGGCGAGCAGTACTTC. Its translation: CASSQGLGEQYF.

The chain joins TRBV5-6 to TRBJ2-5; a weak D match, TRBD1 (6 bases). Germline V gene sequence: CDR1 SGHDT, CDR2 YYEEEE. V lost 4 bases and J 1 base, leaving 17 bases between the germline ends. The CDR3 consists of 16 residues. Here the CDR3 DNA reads TGTGCCAGCAGCGTAGAAGCAGGGGACGGCCAAGAGACCCAGTACTTC. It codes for CASSVEAGDGQETQYF.

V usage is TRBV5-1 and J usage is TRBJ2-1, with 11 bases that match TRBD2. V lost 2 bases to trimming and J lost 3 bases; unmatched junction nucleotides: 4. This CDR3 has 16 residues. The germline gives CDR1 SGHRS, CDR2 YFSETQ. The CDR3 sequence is CASSLLAGALYNEQFF. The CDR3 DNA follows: TGCGCCAGCAGCTTACTAGCGGGGGCCCTCTACAATGAGCAGTTCTTC.

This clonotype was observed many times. The CDR3 spells CASSPSDYSTDTQYF. CDR3 bases: TGTGCCAGCAGTCCTAGCGACTATAGCACAGATACGCAGTATTTT. The chain links TRBV2 to TRBJ2-3; TRBD2 might be the D (6 bases). The V and J ends lost 5 bases and 0 bases respectively, with 12 bases between them. This CDR3 region has 15 residues. Germline CDR1 and CDR2: SNHLY and FYNNEI. Variable domain in full (rest from reference TRBV2 and TRBJ2-3): EPEVTQTPSHQVTQMGQEVILRCVPISNHLYFYWYRQILGQKVEFLVSFYNNEISEKSEIFDDQFSVERPDGSNFTLKIRSTKLEDSAMYFCASSPSDYSTDTQYFGPGTRLTVL.